This T cell receptor (beta chain) was profiled in a study of beta chain features in type 1 diabetes. As for the study in general: The patients were much like the healthy donors in age, gender and cell yields. Notes on the study in general: TCRB repertoires of naive, central memory and Treg cells appeared more similar among patients than among healthy donors.

Expressed TCRB transcripts were sequenced because the entire RNA isolate underwent reverse transcription. Profiled with immunoSEQ multiplex PCR; TCRdb holds only in-frame clones, not every one. The sample lists 200,000 to 250,000 clones; 9.6% were seen once. A sort by CD45RO/CCR7/CD25/CD127/CD95/CD27 yielded CD4+ naive, central memory, regulatory and stem cell-like memory cells. A few counts support this clone. What it recognizes is unknown. The CDR3 spans 12 residues. The V and J ends lost 4 bases and 13 bases respectively, with 12 bases between them. Germline CDR1 reads SGHRS; CDR2 reads YFSETQ. The rearrangement uses TRBV5-1 and TRBJ1-6; D not certain. The clonotype was recovered from a woman between 18 and 30 years old in good health. The sample taken for sequencing was naive CD4+ T cells from blood. The CDR3 nucleotides read TGCGCCAGCAGCCGGGAGGGAGAGCCCCTCCACTTT. Encoded protein: CASSREGEPLHF.